Following are 3 T cell receptor beta chains from one sample sequenced in a study of graft-versus-host responses after intestinal transplantation. Their recognized antigens are unknown. Data came from immunoSEQ multiplex PCR; TCRdb stores just in-frame clones and leaves some out. The sample holds nearly 110,000 clones, around 90% seen once. Here the sequenced sample was unstimulated CD4+ T cells sorted from spleen or lymph node cells, taken before transplant. Source of these receptors: a human donor who was the organ donor for an intestinal transplant.

This clone was counted a single time. The CDR3 spells CASSLGTGLGKLFF. CDR3 DNA: TGTGCCAGCAGCCTAGGGACAGGCCTTGGAAAACTGTTTTTT. J is TRBJ1-4 and V is TRBV7-8; 8 bases are a match to TRBD1. There are 14 residues in the CDR3. V trimming: 5 bases; J trimming: 10 bases; junction bases outside the gene matches: 9. The germline gives CDR1 SGHVS, CDR2 FQNEAQ.

Note on this clone: The same CDR3 also results from other DNA sequences found in this sample. The V and J genes are TRBV29-1 and TRBJ1-2, with 12 bases that match TRBD1. The CDR3 extends over 17 amino acids. Germline trimming cut 4 bases from V and 4 bases from J; bases unmatched to any gene: 13. Germline assignment: CDR1 SQVTM and CDR2 ANQGSEA. DNA of the CDR3: TGCAGCGTTGGACCGGGACAGGGGGCGGGGGCGGGCTATGGCTACACCTTC. Its translation is CSVGPGQGAGAGYGYTF.

The chain employs TRBV19 and TRBJ1-5; perhaps TRBD1 as D (5 bases). The V gene's germline CDR1 is LNHDA and CDR2 SQIVND (reference sequence). V dropped 7 bases and J dropped 4 bases, with 14 bases sitting between them. CDR3 length equals 14 residues. Here the CDR3 reads CASNQRGANQPQHF. CDR3 coding DNA: TGTGCCAGTAATCAGAGAGGGGCGAATCAGCCCCAGCATTTT.